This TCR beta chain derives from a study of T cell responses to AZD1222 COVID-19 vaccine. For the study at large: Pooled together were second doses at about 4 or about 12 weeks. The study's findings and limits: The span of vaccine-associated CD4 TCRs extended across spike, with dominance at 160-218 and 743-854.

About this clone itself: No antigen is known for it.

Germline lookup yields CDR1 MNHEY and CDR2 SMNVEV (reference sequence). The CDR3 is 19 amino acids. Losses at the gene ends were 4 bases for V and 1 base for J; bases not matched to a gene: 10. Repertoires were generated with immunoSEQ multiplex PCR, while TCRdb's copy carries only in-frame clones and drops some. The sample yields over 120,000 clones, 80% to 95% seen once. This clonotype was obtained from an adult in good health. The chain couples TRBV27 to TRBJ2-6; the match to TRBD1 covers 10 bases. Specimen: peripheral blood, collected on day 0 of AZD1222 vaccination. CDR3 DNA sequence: TGTGCCAGCAGTTCCCACTCGGACAGGGGGGGTTCTGGGGCCAACGTCCTGACTTTC. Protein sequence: CASSSHSDRGGSGANVLTF.